Sequencing of this T cell receptor (beta chain) was carried out in a study of cytomegalovirus exposure and HLA in healthy donors. Study context: A subsequent analysis reported that the 120 or so validation repertoires were produced on the same platform that had also been used for the 600 to 700 first-cohort repertoires. Points from the study as a whole: Investigators reported 150 to 200 TCR beta chains as tied to cytomegalovirus. Using the classifier, cytomegalovirus status was reportedly diagnosed with high specificity and sensitivity.

Here immunoSEQ multiplex PCR was the method, and the copy in TCRdb shows in-frame clones only, minus some. The sample has 100,000 to 150,000 clones, 88% seen once. Details on this clone: Its antigen is undetermined.

The CDR3 spans 15 residues. V dropped 2 bases and J dropped 4; count of bases not matched to a gene: 9. Germline CDR1 and CDR2: SGDLS and YYNGEE. The TCR originated in a man aged 25 to 40 in good health and CMV-seronegative. Source material: PBMCs. The rearrangement joins TRBV9 to TRBJ2-7, with 7 bases fitting TRBD2. CDR3 sequence: CASSVGGGVQYEQYF. As DNA, the CDR3 is TGTGCCAGCAGCGTCGGGGGAGGGGTTCAATACGAGCAGTACTTC.